One sample yielded the 19 T cell receptor beta chains listed below, sequenced in a study of blood T cell repertoires in COVID-19. Clones were sequenced by immunoSEQ multiplex PCR, and TCRdb holds only the in-frame ones, with some missing. The sample consists of 30,000 to 40,000 clones, around 80% of them appearing once. Specimen: peripheral blood. The source of these receptors is a woman aged 60 to 75 with acute or convalescent COVID-19.

CDR3: CASSFPGIGGSYEQYF. CDR3 nucleotide sequence: TGTGCCAGCAGCTTCCCTGGAATAGGGGGCTCCTACGAGCAGTACTTC. The chain uses TRBV7-9 and TRBJ2-7, with D tentatively TRBD1 (6 bases). The CDR3 runs to 16 residues. Per the germline V gene, CDR1 is SEHNR and CDR2 is FQNEAQ (reference sequence). With 3 bases removed from V and 0 bases from J, the gap between germline ends came to 15 bases.

The V call is TRBV2, the J call TRBJ1-2; D is unresolved. Deletions cut 6 bases from V and 8 bases from J, with 10 bases between. From germline, CDR1 is SNHLY and CDR2 FYNNEI. This CDR3 comprises 11 residues. CDR3 bases: TGTGCCAGCAGAGAACAGAAGGGCTACACCTTC. Its protein is CASREQKGYTF. The full variable domain, with the rest looked up from reference TRBV2 and TRBJ1-2, is EPEVTQTPSHQVTQMGQEVILRCVPISNHLYFYWYRQILGQKVEFLVSFYNNEISEKSEIFDDQFSVERPDGSNFTLKIRSTKLEDSAMYFCASREQKGYTFGSGTRLTVV.

This clone appeared a single time. The V gene is TRBV5-4, the J gene TRBJ1-2; D is perhaps TRBD1 (6 bases). CDR3 length: 17 residues. Trimming took 2 bases from V and 4 from J, leaving 21 bases between them. The germline gives CDR1 SGHNT, CDR2 YYREEE (reference sequence). The CDR3 loop is CASSFSPAYEDSYGYTF. CDR3 in DNA: TGTGCCAGCAGCTTTTCACCCGCTTACGAGGACAGCTATGGCTACACCTTC.

The V and J genes are TRBV11-2 and TRBJ1-6; D is possibly TRBD1 (5 bases). CDR1 is SGHAT and CDR2 is FQNNGV in the germline V gene. The CDR3 is 14 amino acids. V was clipped by 5 bases and J by 10 bases, with 15 bases between them. CDR3 sequence reads: CASSGSAGNSPLHF. In nucleotides, the CDR3 is TGTGCCAGCAGCGGATCAGCAGGGAACTCACCCCTCCACTTT.

The chain uses TRBV6-5 and TRBJ2-6, with D possibly matching TRBD1 (5 bases). The CDR3 runs to 15 residues. Germline lookup yields CDR1 MNHEY and CDR2 SVGAGI. Trimming pared 2 bases from V and 2 bases from J, leaving 7 bases between. The CDR3 here is CASSYQGAGANVLTF. CDR3 nucleotides: TGTGCCAGCAGTTACCAGGGCGCTGGGGCCAACGTCCTGACTTTC.

This sequence joins TRBV20-1 and TRBJ2-7; possibly TRBD1 for D (5 bases). CDR3 length: 14 residues. Trimming cost V 3 bases and J 0 bases, with 12 bases left between them. Germline assignment: CDR1 DFQATT and CDR2 SNEGSKA (reference sequence). CDR3 amino acids: CSASARQTSYEQYF. The CDR3 DNA reads as TGCAGTGCTAGTGCCAGACAGACCTCCTACGAGCAGTACTTC.

The V and J genes are TRBV2 and TRBJ2-5, with TRBD2 matching over 8 bases. V lost 7 bases and J lost 7; bases outside the gene matches: 11. The CDR3 consists of 14 residues. Germline CDR1 is SNHLY and CDR2 is FYNNEI. In nucleotides, the CDR3 is TGTGCCAGCATTTTCGGGGGGGCAGGTGGGACCCAGTACTTC. The encoded protein is CASIFGGAGGTQYF. Full variable domain (missing parts from reference TRBV2 and TRBJ2-5): EPEVTQTPSHQVTQMGQEVILRCVPISNHLYFYWYRQILGQKVEFLVSFYNNEISEKSEIFDDQFSVERPDGSNFTLKIRSTKLEDSAMYFCASIFGGAGGTQYFGPGTRLLVL.

This clone turned up a few times. The chain carries TRBV7-9 and TRBJ1-4, with 10 nucleotides matching TRBD1. Trimming at V came to 5 bases and at J to 8 bases, leaving 8 bases not matched to a gene. This CDR3 is built from 15 residues. CDR1 and CDR2 (germline): SEHNR, FQNEAQ (reference sequence). CDR3 amino acids: CASSAYGQGEEKLFF. The CDR3, as DNA: TGTGCCAGCAGCGCCTACGGACAGGGGGAAGAAAAACTGTTTTTT.

V usage is TRBV30 and J usage is TRBJ1-4, with 7 bases identical to TRBD1. The CDR3 runs to 14 residues. The ends lost 5 bases at V and 3 bases at J; junction bases unmatched: 6. Germline CDR1 reads GTSNPN; CDR2 reads SVGIG (reference sequence). CDR3 loop: CAWEGDSSNEKLFF. The CDR3 bases are TGTGCCTGGGAGGGGGACAGCTCTAATGAAAAACTGTTTTTT.

The CDR3 loop reads CATDGGAGTGELFF. CDR3 nucleotide sequence: TGTGCCACCGACGGGGGGGCCGGCACCGGGGAGCTGTTTTTT. The rearrangement joins TRBV15 to TRBJ2-2, with 8 bases that match TRBD2. Trimming took 8 bases from V and 4 from J; bases not matched to a gene: 6. CDR1 is LNHNV and CDR2 is YYDKDF in the germline V gene (reference sequence). The length of the CDR3 is 14 residues.

The chain joins TRBV3-1 (or the pseudogene TRBV3-2) to TRBJ2-2; 7 bases match TRBD1. From germline, CDR1 is LGHDT and CDR2 YNNKEL (reference sequence). The CDR3 runs to 15 residues. Germline trimming cut 4 bases from V and 1 base from J; bases unmatched to any gene: 3. The CDR3 protein is CASSPQGQNTGELFF. As DNA, the CDR3 is TGTGCCAGCAGCCCACAGGGGCAGAACACCGGGGAGCTGTTTTTT.

The rearrangement joins TRBV5-1 to TRBJ2-5; 10 bases map to TRBD2. This CDR3 spans 15 amino acids. Germline assignment: CDR1 SGHRS and CDR2 YFSETQ. V lost 2 bases and J lost 5; bases outside the gene matches: 6. The CDR3 region is CASSLGLAAVETQYF. The CDR3 DNA is TGCGCCAGCAGCTTAGGACTAGCGGCTGTGGAGACCCAGTACTTC.

The CDR3: CASSPIPAGYYGYTF. CDR3 DNA sequence: TGTGCCAGCTCACCGATCCCGGCGGGCTACTATGGCTACACCTTC. The chain has TRBV18 and TRBJ1-2, with D unclear. CDR1 and CDR2 (germline): KGHSH, LQKENI. The V gene lost 3 bases and the J gene lost 3 bases, with 14 bases spanning the gap. The CDR3 totals 15 residues.

CDR3 nucleotide sequence: TGTGCCAGCTCACCACAGGGAGACTATGGCTACACCTTC. This codes for CASSPQGDYGYTF. V and J are TRBV18 and TRBJ1-2; D not resolved. CDR1 is KGHSH and CDR2 is LQKENI in the germline V gene. V shed 1 base and J shed 3 bases, with 6 bases lying between them. This CDR3 is built from 13 residues.

In this sample, this clone turned up a few times. V gene TRBV11-2 combines with J gene TRBJ2-6, with TRBD1 matching 7 bases. Germline V gene lookup returns CDR1 SGHAT and CDR2 FQNNGV. Losses at the gene ends were 2 bases for V and 0 bases for J; bases not matched to a gene: 10. The CDR3 totals 19 residues. Here the CDR3 reads CASSLLPGTALSGANVLTF. The CDR3 DNA reads TGTGCCAGCAGCTTACTACCCGGGACAGCCCTCTCTGGGGCCAACGTCCTGACTTTC. Using reference TRBV11-2 and TRBJ2-6 for the parts outside the CDR3, the full variable domain is EAGVAQSPRYKIIEKRQSVAFWCNPISGHATLYWYQQILGQGPKLLIQFQNNGVVDDSQLPKDRFSAERLKGVDSTLKIQPAKLEDSAVYLCASSLLPGTALSGANVLTFGAGSRLTVL.

The chain uses TRBV7-6 and TRBJ2-1, with D possibly matching TRBD2 (7 bases). The ends were cut back, 1 base at V and 5 bases at J, with 12 bases in the middle. The CDR3 loop spans 15 amino acids. Germline V gene data show CDR1 as SGHVS and CDR2 as FNYEAQ. The CDR3 here is CASSLVGGGDNEQFF. Here the CDR3 DNA reads TGTGCCAGCAGCTTAGTAGGAGGGGGGGACAATGAGCAGTTCTTC.

This clone was detected only a few times. This chain uses TRBV2 with TRBJ1-1; TRBD1 might be the D (5 bases). CDR1 and CDR2 (germline): SNHLY, FYNNEI. V lost 4 bases to trimming and J lost 6 bases, with 15 bases between them. The CDR3 extends over 14 amino acids. DNA of the CDR3: TGTGCCAGCAGTGGGGCAGGGCAAAGCGCTGAAGCTTTCTTT. Translation gives CASSGAGQSAEAFF.

The V call is TRBV12-3 or TRBV12-4, the J call TRBJ2-5, with D unclear. The CDR3 consists of 13 residues. V lost 3 bases and J 3 bases, leaving 8 bases between the germline ends. CDR3 amino acids: CASSLVTEETQYF. CDR3 DNA: TGTGCCAGCAGTTTGGTAACGGAAGAGACCCAGTACTTC.

About this clone: The junction and the germline gene differ at one end; a read error may be behind it. The chain is built from TRBV7-9 and TRBJ2-7; perhaps TRBD2 as D (6 bases). From germline, CDR1 is SEHNR and CDR2 FQNEAQ (reference sequence). CDR3 size: 13 residues. In nucleotides, the CDR3 is TGTGCCAGCAGCTTAGAATTCTCGGGACTTGTGGACTTC. As protein: CASSLEFSGLVDF.